This T cell receptor (beta chain) was sequenced for a study of diagnostic markers for celiac disease (dated by TCRdb to the early 2020s). The data were produced on an Illumina MiSeq. TCRdb reprocessed the reads and lists each CDR3 protein sequence as a single entry, with no DNA. This sample's table carries roughly 3,600 distinct CDR3 sequences. Approximately 9.4% of the sample is held by the ten biggest clonotypes. The CDR3, cysteine through phenylalanine, is 16 amino acids long. Nucleotide data are not available. For this clonotype: Its antigen specificity is not known.

The V and J genes are TRBV12-3 or TRBV12-4 and TRBJ1-2; TCRdb picks TRBD1, but there is no DNA to check that call. Sequences were obtained from either unsorted cells or a sorted T cell fraction (not recorded which). The receptor was derived from a human donor. This table probably holds off-target reads from a library built for another chain. The CDR3 here reads CASSPHGAVAGDGYTF.